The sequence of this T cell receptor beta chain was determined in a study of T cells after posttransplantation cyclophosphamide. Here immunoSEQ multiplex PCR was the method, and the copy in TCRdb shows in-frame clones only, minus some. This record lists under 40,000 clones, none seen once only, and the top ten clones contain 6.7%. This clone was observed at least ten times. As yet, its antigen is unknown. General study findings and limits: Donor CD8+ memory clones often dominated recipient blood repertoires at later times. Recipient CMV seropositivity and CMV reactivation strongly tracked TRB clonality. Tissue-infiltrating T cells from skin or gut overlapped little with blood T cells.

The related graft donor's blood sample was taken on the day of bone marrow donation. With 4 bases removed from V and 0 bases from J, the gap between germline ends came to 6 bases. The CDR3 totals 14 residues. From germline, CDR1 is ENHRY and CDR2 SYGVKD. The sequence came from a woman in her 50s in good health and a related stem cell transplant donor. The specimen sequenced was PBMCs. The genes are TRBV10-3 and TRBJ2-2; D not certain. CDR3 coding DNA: TGTGCCATCAGTGCCCCTACGAACACCGGGGAGCTGTTTTTT. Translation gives CAISAPTNTGELFF.